This T cell receptor beta chain was profiled in a study of T-cell reconstitution after alpha-beta-depleted transplantation in children. Preparation of the TCRbeta library involved a method that used unique molecular identifiers. TCRdb analysed the PCR reads with MiXCR anew, one entry per CDR3 protein. The data show 490,000 or so distinct CDR3 sequences, around an eighth seen once. Here the sequenced sample was PBMCs from the stem cell graft donor, taken from the stem cell graft. This clonotype was sampled from a human donor who donated a stem cell graft to a child with combined immunodeficiency.

CDR3 region: CASSSGTSVRETQYF. Written as DNA, the CDR3 is TGTGCCAGCAGCTCTGGGACTAGCGTCCGGGAGACCCAGTACTTC. The V and J genes are TRBV7-3 and TRBJ2-5, with 10 bases aligning to TRBD2. J gave up 5 bases and V 4 bases, and 7 bases lay outside the gene matches. The CDR3 spans 15 residues. Germline CDR1 SGHTA, CDR2 FQGTGA.